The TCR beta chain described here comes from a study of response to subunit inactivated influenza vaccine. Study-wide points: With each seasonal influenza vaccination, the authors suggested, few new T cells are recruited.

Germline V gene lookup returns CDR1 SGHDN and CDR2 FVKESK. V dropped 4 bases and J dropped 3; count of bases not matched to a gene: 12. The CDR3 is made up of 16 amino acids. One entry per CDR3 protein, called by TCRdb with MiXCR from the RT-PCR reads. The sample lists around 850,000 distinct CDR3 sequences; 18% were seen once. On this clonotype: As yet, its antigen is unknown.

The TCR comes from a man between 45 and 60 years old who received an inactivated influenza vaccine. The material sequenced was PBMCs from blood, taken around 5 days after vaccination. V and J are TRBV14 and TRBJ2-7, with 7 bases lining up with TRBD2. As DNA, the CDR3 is TGTGCCAGCAGCCTCCTCGGCGGGAGTATTGTCTACGAGCAGTACTTC. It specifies CASSLLGGSIVYEQYF.